These 26 T cell receptor beta chains were all obtained from the same sample, sequenced in a study of T-cell reconstitution after alpha-beta-depleted transplantation in children. Preparation of the TCRbeta library involved a method that used unique molecular identifiers. TCRdb re-analysed the PCR reads in MiXCR, keeping a single row per CDR3 protein. The sample records 400,000 to 550,000 distinct CDR3 sequences, roughly 10% being singletons. The specimen was PBMCs, collected before TCRalphabeta/CD19-depleted stem cell transplant. All receptors come from a child aged 2-15 years with inherited bone marrow failure, due to receive a stem cell transplant.

In its sample, this clonotype was seen many times. The chain uses TRBV7-2 and TRBJ2-7; D call uncertain. CDR3 length: 15 amino acids. CDR1 SGHTA and CDR2 FQGNSA come from the germline V gene. Deletions cut 7 bases from V and 0 bases from J, with 16 bases between. The CDR3: CASTLQAKPSYEQYF. CDR3 coding DNA: TGTGCCAGCACCCTTCAGGCCAAACCCTCCTACGAGCAGTACTTC.

In this sample, this clonotype turned up many times. This chain uses TRBV20-1 with TRBJ2-5; D unresolved. In germline, CDR1 is DFQATT, CDR2 SNEGSKA (reference sequence). This CDR3 spans 13 amino acids. The germline V and J ends were trimmed by 3 bases and 2 bases, with 10 bases remaining between them. CDR3 in amino acids: CSASRLGQETQYF. The CDR3 region has the DNA TGCAGTGCTAGCAGGCTAGGACAAGAGACCCAGTACTTC.

The table lists this clonotype with a few counts. The J gene is TRBJ2-7, the V gene TRBV19; perhaps D is TRBD1 or TRBD2 (6 bases each). V dropped 3 bases and J dropped 4 bases, with 16 bases sitting between them. The CDR3 is 15 amino acids. CDR1 LNHDA and CDR2 SQIVND come from the germline V gene (reference sequence). The CDR3 sequence is CASSIGGGTGYEQYF. DNA for the CDR3: TGTGCCAGTAGTATCGGGGGCGGGACCGGTTACGAGCAGTACTTC.

Turning to this clonotype: With a much larger clone just one base away, this may be a read error. The chain has TRBV5-4 and TRBJ1-1; D possibly corresponds to TRBD1 (5 bases). This CDR3 contains 13 residues. The germline CDR1 and CDR2 sequences are SGHNT and YYREEE (reference sequence). The CDR3 coding sequence is TGTGCCAACAGCCCCCGGGACGGACTTGGGGCTTTCTTT. Protein product: CANSPRDGLGAFF. Variable domain in full (rest from reference TRBV5-4 and TRBJ1-1): ETGVTQSPTHLIKTRGQQVTLRCSSQSGHNTVSWYQQALGQGPQFIFQYYREEENGRGNFPPRFSGLQFPNYSSELNVNALELDDSALYLCANSPRDGLGAFFGQGTRLTVV.

Ten or more counts support this clonotype. This sequence joins TRBV11-3 and TRBJ2-1; TRBD2 aligns across 7 bases. J was trimmed by 5 bases and V by 5 bases; bases with no gene match: 9. This CDR3 spans 15 amino acids. Germline lookup yields CDR1 SGHNT and CDR2 YENEEA. The DNA of the CDR3 is TGTGCCAGCAGCGGGGGGGGTAATGGGGACAATGAGCAGTTCTTC. Amino acid sequence: CASSGGGNGDNEQFF.

This clonotype was picked up many times. The genes are TRBV29-1 and TRBJ2-5, with D unclear. The CDR3 loop spans 13 amino acids. Germline V gene lookup returns CDR1 SQVTM and CDR2 ANQGSEA. V was cut by 7 bases and J by 4 bases, with 16 bases left in between. The CDR3 spells CSALLGFVETQYF. The CDR3 nucleotides are TGCAGCGCTCTGCTGGGGTTTGTAGAGACCCAGTACTTC.

This clonotype was recorded at least ten times. The chain has TRBV14 and TRBJ2-7; 10 positions agree with TRBD1. V was pared by 5 bases and J by 6 bases, with 7 bases of the junction left unmatched. The CDR3 extends over 14 amino acids. The V gene's germline CDR1 is SGHDN and CDR2 FVKESK. CDR3 sequence: CASSIGTGAIEQYF. For the CDR3, the DNA is TGTGCCAGCAGCATCGGGACAGGGGCGATCGAGCAGTACTTC.

This clonotype was recorded only once. Possible read error: a much larger clone is one base away. The CDR3 loop reads CATSWEAYEQYF. The CDR3 region has the DNA TGTGCCACTTCGTGGGAGGCCTACGAGCAGTACTTC. The rearrangement joins TRBV2 to TRBJ2-7, with D possibly being TRBD2 (6 bases). The germline V and J ends were trimmed by 10 bases and 2 bases, with 12 bases remaining between them. This CDR3 has 12 residues. From germline, CDR1 is SNHLY and CDR2 FYNNEI.

This clonotype came up many times. The J gene is TRBJ2-4, the V gene TRBV4-3; D uncertain. CDR1 is LGHNA, CDR2 YSLEER, per germline. V lost 0 bases to trimming and J lost 0 bases, with 21 bases between them. The CDR3 runs 20 residues. The CDR3: CASSQDRVGGRNLAKNIQYF. CDR3 DNA: TGCGCCAGCAGCCAAGATCGGGTCGGCGGCAGGAATCTAGCCAAAAACATTCAGTACTTC.

This clonotype was found many times. The V and J genes are TRBV20-1 and TRBJ2-7, with TRBD2 as a possible D gene (6 bases). V lost 5 bases, J lost 3 bases, and 11 bases lay in between. The germline gives CDR1 DFQATT, CDR2 SNEGSKA (reference sequence). CDR3 length: 12 residues. The CDR3 coding sequence is TGCAGTGCTCGGACTAACCTCTACGAGCAGTACTTC. This encodes CSARTNLYEQYF.

This clonotype was detected a few times. The V call is TRBV5-1, the J call TRBJ1-6; D possibly corresponds to TRBD1 (5 bases). The CDR3 covers 15 residues. V was trimmed by 3 bases and J by 8 bases, leaving 15 bases between them. CDR1 is SGHRS and CDR2 is YFSETQ in the germline V gene. The CDR3 sequence is CASSSLGGTDSPLHF. For the CDR3, the DNA is TGCGCCAGCAGCTCACTTGGGGGGACTGATTCACCCCTCCACTTT.

This clonotype came up many times. The chain couples TRBV27 to TRBJ2-1, with unresolved D. V lost 5 bases and J lost 5, with 10 bases in between. Germline V gene sequence: CDR1 MNHEY, CDR2 SMNVEV (reference sequence). CDR3 length equals 13 residues. The CDR3 bases are TGTGCCAGCAGTACGGACGGAAACAATGAGCAGTTCTTC. Translating it yields CASSTDGNNEQFF.

This clonotype was counted ten times or more. This chain connects TRBV4-3 to TRBJ2-3; TRBD2 matches 13 bases. The CDR3 sequence is 20 residues long. The germline CDR1 and CDR2 sequences are LGHNA and YSLEER. V lost 0 bases and J lost 5; bases outside the gene matches: 14. The CDR3, as DNA: TGCGCCAGCAGCCAAGATTTACGCGGGACTAGCGGGACCGGCGGAGATACGCAGTATTTT. Encoded protein: CASSQDLRGTSGTGGDTQYF.

This clonotype was recorded many times. The chain is built from TRBV29-1 and TRBJ1-5; D uncertain. In germline, CDR1 is SQVTM, CDR2 ANQGSEA. This CDR3 region has 12 residues. With 1 base removed from V and 7 bases from J, the gap between germline ends came to 8 bases. CDR3 residues: CSVEGLSQPQHF. The CDR3 bases are TGCAGCGTTGAAGGCCTTAGCCAGCCCCAGCATTTT.

V is TRBV27 and J is TRBJ2-5; 7 positions agree with TRBD1. The CDR3 extends over 15 amino acids. J lost 5 bases, V lost 1 base, and 7 bases had no gene match. Germline CDR1 and CDR2: MNHEY and SMNVEV (reference sequence). The CDR3 DNA reads TGTGCCAGCAGTTTATTCGACAGGGCCGGGGAGACCCAGTACTTC. It specifies CASSLFDRAGETQYF.

The chain uses TRBV7-2 and TRBJ2-3, with D possibly TRBD2 on 5 matching bases. This CDR3 region has 12 residues. Trimming took off 8 bases at V and 4 bases at J, with 10 bases between the two ends. Germline lookup yields CDR1 SGHTA and CDR2 FQGNSA. The CDR3 coding sequence is TGTGCCAGCCGAGCGGACCCAGATACGCAGTATTTT. Translation gives CASRADPDTQYF.

The genes are TRBV12-3 or TRBV12-4 and TRBJ2-3, with D perhaps TRBD2 (6 bases). V shed 2 bases and J shed 4 bases, with 13 bases lying between them. The CDR3 totals 15 residues. CDR3 residues: CASSLSGSESDTQYF. In DNA, the CDR3 is TGTGCCAGCAGTTTATCCGGGAGTGAATCAGATACGCAGTATTTT.

This clonotype was seen a handful of times. CDR3 loop: CASSSRHHQETQYF. The CDR3 coding sequence is TGTGCCAGCAGTTCCCGGCACCACCAAGAGACCCAGTACTTC. This chain links TRBV6-2 or TRBV6-3 with TRBJ2-5; D ambiguous. This CDR3 is 14 amino acids long. The germline CDR1 and CDR2 sequences are MNHEY and SVGEGT. The V end was cut by 4 bases, the J end by 0 bases, with 9 bases between.

The rearrangement uses TRBV5-1 and TRBJ2-2; a possible D gene is TRBD1 (5 bases). V was cut by 4 bases and J by 2 bases, with 9 bases left in between. From germline, CDR1 is SGHRS and CDR2 YFSETQ. The CDR3 has 14 amino acids. The CDR3 sequence is CASSQGFNTGELFF. CDR3 coding DNA: TGCGCCAGCAGCCAGGGTTTTAACACCGGGGAGCTGTTTTTT.

Many counts were recorded for this clonotype. The rearrangement uses TRBV7-9 and TRBJ1-5; a possible D gene is TRBD1 (6 bases). This CDR3 comprises 15 residues. CDR1 and CDR2 (germline): SEHNR, FQNEAQ (reference sequence). Trimming took 5 bases from V and 2 from J, leaving 13 bases between them. Here the CDR3 reads CASSPRGAGNQPQHF. CDR3 sequence (DNA): TGTGCCAGCAGCCCCCGGGGGGCTGGCAATCAGCCCCAGCATTTT.

This clonotype was counted at least ten times. CDR3 amino acids: CASSTRRLEETQYF. In DNA, the CDR3 is TGCGCCAGCAGCACCCGTCGGCTGGAAGAGACCCAGTACTTC. V usage is TRBV4-3 and J usage is TRBJ2-5, with unresolved D. From germline, CDR1 is LGHNA and CDR2 YSLEER. The CDR3 is made up of 14 amino acids. Trimming stripped 5 bases from V and 3 bases from J, with 13 bases between.

The V call is TRBV20-1, the J call TRBJ1-5; D perhaps matches TRBD1 (6 bases). V gave up 1 base and J gave up 3 bases, with 16 bases separating them. This CDR3 is 16 amino acids long. Germline loops: CDR1 DFQATT, CDR2 SNEGSKA (reference sequence). The chain's CDR3 is CSARVPGAFNNQPQHF. The CDR3 nucleotides read TGCAGTGCTAGAGTACCAGGGGCCTTTAACAATCAGCCCCAGCATTTT.

This rearrangement joins TRBV19 to TRBJ1-1; 8 positions match TRBD1. Unmatched junction bases numbered 11, after V lost 5 bases and J lost 12 bases. The CDR3 is 13 amino acids. Germline V gene data show CDR1 as LNHDA and CDR2 as SQIVND (reference sequence). The DNA for the CDR3 is TGTGCCAGTAGTCACCAGGGGGCAGGGGAAACTTTCTTT. This codes for CASSHQGAGETFF.

This clonotype came up many times. The V call is TRBV24-1, the J call TRBJ2-5; a weak D match, TRBD2 (6 bases). Germline V gene lookup returns CDR1 KGHDR and CDR2 SFDVKD. V was pared by 4 bases and J by 2 bases, with 13 bases between. The CDR3 contains 15 residues. CDR3 protein: CATSDPGTYQETQYF. The CDR3 region has the DNA TGTGCCACCAGTGACCCCGGGACTTATCAAGAGACCCAGTACTTC.

In its sample, this clonotype was seen many times. The rearrangement joins TRBV28 to TRBJ2-3; D uncertain. This CDR3 is 14 amino acids long. The germline V and J ends were trimmed by 7 bases and 6 bases, with 17 bases remaining between them. CDR1 is MDHEN, CDR2 SYDVKM, per germline. The CDR3 sequence is CASTFRMRSDTQYF. The CDR3 DNA sequence: TGTGCCAGCACTTTTAGGATGCGTTCCGATACGCAGTATTTT.

In its sample, this clonotype was seen many times. This chain uses TRBV2 with TRBJ2-3, with unresolved D. Deletions cut 9 bases from V and 1 base from J, with 14 bases between. This CDR3 is 14 amino acids long. From germline, CDR1 is SNHLY and CDR2 FYNNEI. CDR3 coding DNA: TGTGCCAGAGACCGGAGATCTGGCACAGATACGCAGTATTTT. Its translation is CARDRRSGTDTQYF.